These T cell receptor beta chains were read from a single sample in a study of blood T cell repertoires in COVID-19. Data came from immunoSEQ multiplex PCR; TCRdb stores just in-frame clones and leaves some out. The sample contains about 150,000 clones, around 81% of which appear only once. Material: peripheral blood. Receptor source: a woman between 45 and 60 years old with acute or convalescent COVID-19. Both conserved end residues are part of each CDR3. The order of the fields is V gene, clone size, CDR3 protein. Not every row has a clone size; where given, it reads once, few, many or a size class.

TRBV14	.	CASSQGPGEQFF
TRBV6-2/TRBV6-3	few	CASSPDRGSVNQPQHF
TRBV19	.	CASSIVGDSYGYTF
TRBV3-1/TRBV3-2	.	CASSPSPGSGNTIYF
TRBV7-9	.	CASSSGGGEMNTEAFF
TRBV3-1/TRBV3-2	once	CASSLTQGSHTF
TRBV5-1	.	CASRGQGASGANVLTF
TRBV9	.	CASSSLGGPGATQYF
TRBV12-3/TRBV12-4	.	CASSLLSYEQYF
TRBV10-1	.	CASSEWNRPNYGYTF
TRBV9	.	CASSTRTGGNTEAFF
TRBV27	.	CASSSGTRPYGYTF
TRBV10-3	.	CAISDQLGPSNLNNYGYTF
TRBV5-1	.	CASSPGTSGGQVNEQFF
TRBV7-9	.	CASRRGTGNEKLFF
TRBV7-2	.	CASSVRQGNYEQYF
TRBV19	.	CASSTPGQGAPDEQFF
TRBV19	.	CASTPGHFNTEAFF
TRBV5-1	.	CASSLVGRGETQYF
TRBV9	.	CASSATTGSDGYTF
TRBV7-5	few	CARSLDFAGGRAEAFF
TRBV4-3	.	CASSQETNWASPNEQFF
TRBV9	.	CASSVNRGYNNSPLHF
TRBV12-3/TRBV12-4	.	CASYGGGQGYTF
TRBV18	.	CASSSGQGNTEAFF
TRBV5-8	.	CASSLRQGQFF
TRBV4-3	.	CASSQSGTGGPEAFF
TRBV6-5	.	CASSYSQLGKAFF
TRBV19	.	CASSKTDRVGGQPQHF
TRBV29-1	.	CSVARQGRSYGYTF
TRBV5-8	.	CASSPEGNTEAFF
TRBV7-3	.	CASSLSGGNGYTF
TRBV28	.	CASSFSGQPQHF
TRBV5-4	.	CAIPGLAGGPTVNNEQFF
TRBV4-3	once	CASSQVTAGRGPINEQFF
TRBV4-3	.	CASSHLGGAHFYEQFF
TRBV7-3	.	CASRSPGGGETQYF
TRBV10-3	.	CAISEGQGRLTEAFF
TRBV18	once	CASSGTGGSNTEAFF
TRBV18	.	CASSPGKRGSPLHF
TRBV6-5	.	CASSPQGALNTEAFF
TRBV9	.	CASSVNAVAGSYTF
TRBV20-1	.	CSTAPGGEQFF
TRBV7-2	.	CASSAQGAGDSYNEQFF
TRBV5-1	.	CASSPGTSGGQETQYF
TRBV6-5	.	CASSYKSQDWGDTQYF
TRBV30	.	CALRQGWEKLFF
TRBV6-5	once	CASSQATGGGQPQHF
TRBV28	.	CASSFYSGGAGEQFF
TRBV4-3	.	CASSQGGQGGNEKLFF
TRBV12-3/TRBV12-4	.	CASSLHEVDGYTF
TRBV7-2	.	CASSSKTGGKFF
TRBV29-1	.	CSVDIPGGGTHF